Following are 6 T cell receptor beta chains from one sample sequenced in a study of blood T cell repertoires in COVID-19. Clones were read by immunoSEQ multiplex PCR, and TCRdb kept only the in-frame ones, dropping some. The profile shows roughly 240,000 clones, 86% of them singletons. The sequenced material came from peripheral blood. Source of these receptors: a woman aged 55-70 years who had recovered from COVID-19.

J is TRBJ1-2 and V is TRBV19; D might be TRBD1 (5 bases). The V end lost 3 bases, the J end lost 4 bases, and 21 bases lay between the germline ends. This CDR3 contains 17 residues. Germline V gene lookup returns CDR1 LNHDA and CDR2 SQIVND (reference sequence). CDR3 in amino acids: CASSMEEAGGPLYGYTF. The CDR3 region has the DNA TGTGCCAGTAGTATGGAGGAGGCGGGGGGTCCCCTCTATGGCTACACCTTC.

V gene TRBV9 combines with J gene TRBJ2-7, with a possible D match to TRBD1 (6 bases). The V and J ends lost 3 bases and 1 base respectively, with 11 bases between them. The CDR3 extends over 14 amino acids. Germline CDR1 and CDR2: SGDLS and YYNGEE. The CDR3 spells CASSAGTPSYEQYF. Written as DNA, the CDR3 is TGTGCCAGCAGCGCCGGGACACCATCCTACGAGCAGTACTTC.

The chain recombines TRBV2 with TRBJ1-5; D gene unclear. Trimming took off 5 bases at V and 10 bases at J, with 12 bases between the two ends. The CDR3 has 12 amino acids. Germline V gene lookup returns CDR1 SNHLY and CDR2 FYNNEI. The CDR3 is CASSPDTVPQHF. CDR3 bases: TGTGCCAGCAGTCCCGACACGGTTCCCCAGCATTTT.

The chain carries TRBV10-3 and TRBJ2-3, with 8 positions matching TRBD1. The germline V gene has CDR1 ENHRY and CDR2 SYGVKD. This CDR3 comprises 14 residues. Trimming took 10 bases from V and 1 from J; bases not matched to a gene: 7. CDR3 loop: CATRDRGGTDTQYF. CDR3 bases: TGTGCCACGCGCGACAGGGGAGGCACAGATACGCAGTATTTT.

The V gene is TRBV27, the J gene TRBJ2-6; D gene unclear. This CDR3 has 16 amino acids. Germline V CDR1 and CDR2: MNHEY, SMNVEV (reference sequence). The V end was cut by 0 bases, the J end by 2 bases, with 8 bases between. Written as DNA, the CDR3 is TGTGCCAGCAGTTTATCGTCGTTTCCTGGGGCCAACGTCCTGACTTTC. Protein product: CASSLSSFPGANVLTF.

V and J are TRBV5-6 and TRBJ2-1; weak D call: TRBD1 (6 bases). This CDR3 has 16 amino acids. The germline CDR1 and CDR2 sequences are SGHDT and YYEEEE. V was cut by 4 bases and J by 5 bases, with 19 bases left in between. DNA for the CDR3: TGTGCCAGCAGCCCAAAGTTTCGCTCAGGGGACAATGAGCAGTTCTTC. The encoded protein is CASSPKFRSGDNEQFF.